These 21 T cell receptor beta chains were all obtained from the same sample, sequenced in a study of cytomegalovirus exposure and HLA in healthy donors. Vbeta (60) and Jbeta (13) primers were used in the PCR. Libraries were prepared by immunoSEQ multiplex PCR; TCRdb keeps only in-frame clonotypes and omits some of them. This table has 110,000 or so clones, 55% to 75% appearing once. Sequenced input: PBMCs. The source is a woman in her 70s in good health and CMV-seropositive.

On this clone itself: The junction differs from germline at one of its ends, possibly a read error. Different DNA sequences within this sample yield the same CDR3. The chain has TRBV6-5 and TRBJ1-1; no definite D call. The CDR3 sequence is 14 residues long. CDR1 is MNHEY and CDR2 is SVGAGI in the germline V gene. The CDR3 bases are TGTGCCAGCAGCCCAGGATCCATAAGCACTGAGGCTTTCTTT. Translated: CASSPGSISTEAFF.

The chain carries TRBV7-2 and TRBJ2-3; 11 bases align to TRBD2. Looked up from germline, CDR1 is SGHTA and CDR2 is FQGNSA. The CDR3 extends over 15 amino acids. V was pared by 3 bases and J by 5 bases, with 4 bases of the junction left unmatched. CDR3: CASSFSGGAGDTQYF. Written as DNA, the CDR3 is TGTGCCAGCAGCTTTAGCGGGGGGGCCGGAGATACGCAGTATTTT. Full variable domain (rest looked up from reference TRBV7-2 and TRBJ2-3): GAGVSQSPSNKVTEKGKDVELRCDPISGHTALYWYRQSLGQGLEFLIYFQGNSAPDKSGLPSDRFSAERTGGSVSTLTIQRTQQEDSAVYLCASSFSGGAGDTQYFGPGTRLTVL.

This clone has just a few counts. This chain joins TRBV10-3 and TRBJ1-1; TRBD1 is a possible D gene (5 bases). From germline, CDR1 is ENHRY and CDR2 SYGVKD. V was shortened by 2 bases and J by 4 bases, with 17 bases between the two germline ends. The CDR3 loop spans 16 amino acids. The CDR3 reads CAISEQRGGASTEAFF. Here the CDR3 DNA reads TGTGCCATCAGTGAGCAAAGGGGTGGGGCGAGCACTGAAGCTTTCTTT.

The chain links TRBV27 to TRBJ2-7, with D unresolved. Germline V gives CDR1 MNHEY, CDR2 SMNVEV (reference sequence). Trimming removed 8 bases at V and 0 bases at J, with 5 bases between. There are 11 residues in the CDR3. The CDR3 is CASRGSYEQYF. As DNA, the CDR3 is TGTGCCAGCCGAGGCTCCTACGAGCAGTACTTC.

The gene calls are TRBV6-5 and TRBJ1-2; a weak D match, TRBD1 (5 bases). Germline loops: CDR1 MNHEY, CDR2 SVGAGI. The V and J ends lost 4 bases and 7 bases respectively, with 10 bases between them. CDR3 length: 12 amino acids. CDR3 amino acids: CASSSGGTGYTF. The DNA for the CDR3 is TGTGCCAGCAGTTCGGGAGGGACTGGCTACACCTTC.

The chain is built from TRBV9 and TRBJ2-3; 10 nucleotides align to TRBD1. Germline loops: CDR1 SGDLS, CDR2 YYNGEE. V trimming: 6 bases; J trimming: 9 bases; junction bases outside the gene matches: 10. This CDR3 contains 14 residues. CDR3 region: CASTPGQGFSTQYF. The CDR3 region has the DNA TGTGCCAGCACCCCGGGACAGGGGTTTTCGACGCAGTATTTT.

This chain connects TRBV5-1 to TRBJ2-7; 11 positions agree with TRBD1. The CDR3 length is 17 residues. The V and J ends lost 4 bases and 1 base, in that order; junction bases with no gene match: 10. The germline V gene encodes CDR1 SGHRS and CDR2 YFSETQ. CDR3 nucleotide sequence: TGCGCCAGCAGCATCGGACAGGGGGCCTCCTCGTCCTACGAGCAGTACTTC. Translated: CASSIGQGASSSYEQYF. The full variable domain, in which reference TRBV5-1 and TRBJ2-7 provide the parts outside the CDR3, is KAGVTQTPRYLIKTRGQQVTLSCSPISGHRSVSWYQQTPGQGLQFLFEYFSETQRNKGNFPGRFSGRQFSNSRSEMNVSTLELGDSALYLCASSIGQGASSSYEQYFGPGTRLTVT.

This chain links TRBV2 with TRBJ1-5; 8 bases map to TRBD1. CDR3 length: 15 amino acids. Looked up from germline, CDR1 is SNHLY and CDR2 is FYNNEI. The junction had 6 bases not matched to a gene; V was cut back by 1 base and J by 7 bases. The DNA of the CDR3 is TGTGCCAGCAGTGAAGGCGGACAGGGTGGGCAGCCCCAGCATTTT. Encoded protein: CASSEGGQGGQPQHF.

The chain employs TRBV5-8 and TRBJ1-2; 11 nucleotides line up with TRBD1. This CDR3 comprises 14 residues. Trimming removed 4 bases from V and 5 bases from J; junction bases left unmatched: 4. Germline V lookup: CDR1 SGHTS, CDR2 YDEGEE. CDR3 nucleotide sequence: TGTGCCAGCAGCCTGGGACAGGGGGGATATGGCTACACCTTC. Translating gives CASSLGQGGYGYTF.

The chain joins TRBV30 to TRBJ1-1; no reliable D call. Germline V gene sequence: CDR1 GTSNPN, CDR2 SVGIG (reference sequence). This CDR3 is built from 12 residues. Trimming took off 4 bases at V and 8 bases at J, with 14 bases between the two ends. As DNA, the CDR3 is TGTGCCTGGACCAAACGGGGAGTAGAAGCTTTCTTT. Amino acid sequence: CAWTKRGVEAFF.

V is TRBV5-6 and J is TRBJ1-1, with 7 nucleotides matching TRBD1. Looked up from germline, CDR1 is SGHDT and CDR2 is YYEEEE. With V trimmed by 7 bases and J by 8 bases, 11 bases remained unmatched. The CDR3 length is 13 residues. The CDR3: CASGDSGGTEAFF. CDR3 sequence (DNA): TGTGCCAGCGGGGATTCAGGGGGGACCGAAGCTTTCTTT.

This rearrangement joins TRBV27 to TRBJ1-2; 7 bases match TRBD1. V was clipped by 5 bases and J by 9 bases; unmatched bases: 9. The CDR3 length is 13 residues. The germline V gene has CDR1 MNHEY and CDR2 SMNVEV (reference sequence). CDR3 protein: CASSPAGGLSYTF. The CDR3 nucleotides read TGTGCCAGCAGTCCCGCAGGGGGTCTAAGCTACACCTTC.

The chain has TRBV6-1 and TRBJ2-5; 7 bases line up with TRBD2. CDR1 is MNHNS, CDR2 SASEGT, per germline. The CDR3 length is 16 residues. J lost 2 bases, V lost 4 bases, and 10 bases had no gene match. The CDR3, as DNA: TGTGCCAGCAGTGCCGAAGGGCGGGGGATGCAAGAGACCCAGTACTTC. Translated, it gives CASSAEGRGMQETQYF.

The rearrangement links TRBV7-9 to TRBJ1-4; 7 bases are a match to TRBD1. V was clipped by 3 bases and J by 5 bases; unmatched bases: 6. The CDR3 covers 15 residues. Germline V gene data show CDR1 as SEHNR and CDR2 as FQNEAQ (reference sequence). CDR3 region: CASSFDRAVNEKLFF. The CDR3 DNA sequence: TGTGCCAGCAGCTTCGACAGGGCGGTAAATGAAAAACTGTTTTTT.

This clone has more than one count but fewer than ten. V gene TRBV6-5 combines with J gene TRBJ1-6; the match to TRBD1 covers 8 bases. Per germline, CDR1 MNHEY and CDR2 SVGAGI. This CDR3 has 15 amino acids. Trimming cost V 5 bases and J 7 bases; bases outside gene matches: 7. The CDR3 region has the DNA TGTGCCAGCAGTCTCTCGACAGGGGAGAATTCACCCCTCCACTTT. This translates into CASSLSTGENSPLHF.

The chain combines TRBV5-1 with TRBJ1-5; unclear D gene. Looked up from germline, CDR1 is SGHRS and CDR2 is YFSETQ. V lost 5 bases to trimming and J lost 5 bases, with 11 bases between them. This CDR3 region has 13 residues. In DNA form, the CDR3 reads TGCGCCAGCAGTTTGACATTCGATCAGCCCCAGCATTTT. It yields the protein CASSLTFDQPQHF.

The CDR3 coding sequence is TGTGCCAGCACCCTAGACGGATTGAACACTGAAGCTTTCTTT. This codes for CASTLDGLNTEAFF. The chain is built from TRBV6-5 and TRBJ1-1; D is unclear. V was clipped by 7 bases and J by 0 bases, with 12 bases between them. CDR3 length: 14 amino acids. Germline loops: CDR1 MNHEY, CDR2 SVGAGI.

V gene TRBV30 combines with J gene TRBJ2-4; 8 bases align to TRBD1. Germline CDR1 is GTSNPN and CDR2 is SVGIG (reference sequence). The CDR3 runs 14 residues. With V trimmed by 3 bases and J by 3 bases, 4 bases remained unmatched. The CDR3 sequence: CAWSGQGLKNIQYF. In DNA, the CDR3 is TGTGCCTGGAGCGGACAGGGACTCAAAAACATTCAGTACTTC.

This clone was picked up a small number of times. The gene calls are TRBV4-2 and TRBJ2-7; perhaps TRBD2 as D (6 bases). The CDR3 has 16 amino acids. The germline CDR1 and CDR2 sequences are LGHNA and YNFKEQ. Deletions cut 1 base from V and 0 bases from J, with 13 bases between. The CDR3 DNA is TGTGCCAGCAGCCAAGCGGCCGGGAGTAGCTCCTACGAGCAGTACTTC. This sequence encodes CASSQAAGSSSYEQYF.

DNA of the CDR3: TGTGCCTGGAACGACCAGGGGTCCCACGAGCAGTACTTC. Its protein product is CAWNDQGSHEQYF. The genes are TRBV30 and TRBJ2-7, with D tentatively TRBD1 (6 bases). This CDR3 has 13 residues. Germline V gene data show CDR1 as GTSNPN and CDR2 as SVGIG (reference sequence). The V gene lost 4 bases and the J gene lost 5 bases, with 15 bases spanning the gap.

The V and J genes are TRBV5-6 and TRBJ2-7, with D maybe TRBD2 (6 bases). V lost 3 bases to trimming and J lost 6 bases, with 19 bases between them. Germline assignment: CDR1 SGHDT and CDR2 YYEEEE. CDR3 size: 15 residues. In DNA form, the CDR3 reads TGTGCCAGCAGCTCCCCCTACCGACTAGTCGGCGAGCAGTACTTC. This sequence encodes CASSSPYRLVGEQYF.